Presented here are 20 T cell receptor beta chains from one specimen sequenced in a study of blood T cell repertoires in COVID-19. Measured with immunoSEQ multiplex PCR; TCRdb has only the in-frame clones, and not every one. The sample yields roughly 220,000 clones, roughly four fifths seen once. The sample taken for sequencing was peripheral blood. The receptors derive from an elderly woman with COVID-19, enrolled during active disease.

This clone has only a few counts. The chain combines TRBV6-4 with TRBJ2-1; D perhaps matches TRBD2 (5 bases). This CDR3 has 17 residues. Trimming stripped 0 bases from V and 5 bases from J, with 17 bases between. Germline loops: CDR1 MRHNA, CDR2 SNTAGT. In DNA form, the CDR3 reads TGTGCCAGCAGTGACTCCCACGGCGGGCGGAACGACAATGAGCAGTTCTTC. Amino acid sequence: CASSDSHGGRNDNEQFF.

This clone is a singleton in its sample. This chain uses TRBV7-2 with TRBJ1-1, with a weak D call TRBD1 (5 bases). V was cut by 3 bases and J by 0 bases, with 11 bases left in between. Per germline, CDR1 SGHTA and CDR2 FQGNSA. The CDR3 sequence is 15 residues long. The CDR3 loop reads CASSFAGNLNTEAFF. The CDR3 coding sequence is TGTGCCAGCAGCTTTGCAGGGAATCTGAACACTGAAGCTTTCTTT. Full variable domain (rest looked up from reference TRBV7-2 and TRBJ1-1): GAGVSQSPSNKVTEKGKDVELRCDPISGHTALYWYRQSLGQGLEFLIYFQGNSAPDKSGLPSDRFSAERTGGSVSTLTIQRTQQEDSAVYLCASSFAGNLNTEAFFGQGTRLTVV.

This clone showed up just once. V is TRBV9 and J is TRBJ1-1; D gene ambiguous. The CDR3 is 13 residues long. Germline CDR1 and CDR2: SGDLS and YYNGEE. Trimming left V 4 bases short and J 4 bases short, with 11 bases between. This CDR3 reads CASSLGSRTEAFF. CDR3 DNA sequence: TGTGCCAGCAGCCTTGGGAGCCGCACTGAAGCTTTCTTT.

The chain uses TRBV6-4 and TRBJ1-6; D possibly corresponds to TRBD1 (6 bases). Trimming stripped 4 bases from V and 10 bases from J, with 20 bases between. Germline V gene sequence: CDR1 MRHNA, CDR2 SNTAGT. CDR3 length: 16 amino acids. The CDR3 DNA sequence: TGTGCCAGCAGTGCGTATCCCAGGGGAACTCAGTCACCCCTCCACTTT. It codes for CASSAYPRGTQSPLHF.

V is TRBV3-1 (or the pseudogene TRBV3-2) and J is TRBJ1-4; D might be TRBD1 (5 bases). Germline CDR1 and CDR2: LGHDT and YNNKEL (reference sequence). The V end was cut by 1 base, the J end by 0 bases, with 15 bases between. There are 18 residues in the CDR3. The CDR3 DNA sequence: TGTGCCAGCAGCCAAGCTATTCAGACAGCTGCAACTAATGAAAAACTGTTTTTT. Amino acids: CASSQAIQTAATNEKLFF.

This clone was recorded once. This chain links TRBV10-3 with TRBJ1-3, with D uncertain. The CDR3 sequence is 13 residues long. V was shortened by 6 bases and J by 0 bases, with 6 bases between the two germline ends. Germline V gene lookup returns CDR1 ENHRY and CDR2 SYGVKD. In DNA, the CDR3 is TGTGCCATCAGAGACACCTCTGGAAACACCATATATTTT. Translated: CAIRDTSGNTIYF.

The chain has TRBV29-1 and TRBJ1-1; the D gene is possibly TRBD1 (6 bases). This CDR3 has 14 amino acids. V was pared by 6 bases and J by 5 bases, with 19 bases between. Germline V lookup: CDR1 SQVTM, CDR2 ANQGSEA. The CDR3 region is CSVPPQGITTEAFF. The DNA of the CDR3 is TGCAGCGTCCCCCCGCAGGGGATAACGACTGAAGCTTTCTTT.

Concerning this clone itself: This sample also contains other DNA sequences that code for the same CDR3. The chain combines TRBV29-1 with TRBJ2-7; TRBD1 matches at 9 bases. The length of the CDR3 is 12 residues. Losses at the gene ends were 7 bases for V and 3 bases for J; bases not matched to a gene: 4. The germline CDR1 and CDR2 sequences are SQVTM and ANQGSEA. The DNA for the CDR3 is TGCAGCGCCGGACAGGGGATCTACGAGCAGTACTTC. Translation gives CSAGQGIYEQYF.

The rearrangement uses TRBV24-1 and TRBJ1-5; D possibly corresponds to TRBD1 (6 bases). Germline loops: CDR1 KGHDR, CDR2 SFDVKD. CDR3 length equals 16 residues. V lost 0 bases and J 6 bases, leaving 14 bases between the germline ends. CDR3 bases: TGTGCCACCAGTGATTTGCAGGGAGGGGGGGGTCAGCCCCAGCATTTT. The encoded protein is CATSDLQGGGGQPQHF.

J is TRBJ1-1 and V is TRBV6-6, with a weak D call TRBD1 (6 bases). Germline V gene sequence: CDR1 MNHNY, CDR2 SVGAGI (reference sequence). The CDR3 loop spans 13 amino acids. V lost 10 bases and J lost 3, with 15 bases in between. The CDR3 loop is CATGGGPDTEAFF. The CDR3 DNA reads TGTGCCACGGGGGGCGGACCGGACACTGAAGCTTTCTTT.

This clone was recorded only once. V is TRBV5-5 and J is TRBJ1-2; D unclear. V was shortened by 3 bases and J by 0 bases, with 6 bases between the two germline ends. The length of the CDR3 is 13 residues. Per germline, CDR1 SGHKS and CDR2 YYEKEE (reference sequence). The DNA of the CDR3 is TGTGCCAGCAGCTCGCTAGCTAACTATGGCTACACCTTC. Its translation: CASSSLANYGYTF.

The chain is built from TRBV30 and TRBJ2-1, with D tentatively TRBD2 (7 bases). From germline, CDR1 is GTSNPN and CDR2 SVGIG (reference sequence). There are 15 residues in the CDR3. The germline V and J ends were trimmed by 2 bases and 2 bases, with 13 bases remaining between them. The CDR3 loop reads CAWSYGGGAYNEQFF. In DNA, the CDR3 is TGTGCCTGGAGTTATGGGGGGGGCGCCTACAATGAGCAGTTCTTC. The full variable domain, in which reference TRBV30 and TRBJ2-1 provide the parts outside the CDR3, is SQTIHQWPATLVQPVGSPLSLECTVEGTSNPNLYWYRQAAGRGLQLLFYSVGIGQISSEVPQNLSASRPQDRQFILSSKKLLLSDSGFYLCAWSYGGGAYNEQFFGPGTRLTVL.

J is TRBJ1-1 and V is TRBV28, with D maybe TRBD1 (6 bases). V was shortened by 8 bases and J by 0 bases, with 10 bases between the two germline ends. Germline CDR1 and CDR2: MDHEN and SYDVKM. This CDR3 has 13 residues. CDR3 DNA sequence: TGTGCCAGCTGGGACACCATGAACACTGAAGCTTTCTTT. Translating gives CASWDTMNTEAFF. Full variable domain (rest looked up from reference TRBV28 and TRBJ1-1): DVKVTQSSRYLVKRTGEKVFLECVQDMDHENMFWYRQDPGLGLRLIYFSYDVKMKEKGDIPEGYSVSREKKERFSLILESASTNQTSMYLCASWDTMNTEAFFGQGTRLTVV.

The table lists this clone with a few counts. The rearrangement joins TRBV6-5 to TRBJ2-7; D gene uncertain. This CDR3 spans 14 amino acids. The V gene lost 5 bases and the J gene lost 2 bases, with 13 bases spanning the gap. CDR1 MNHEY and CDR2 SVGAGI come from the germline V gene. The CDR3 coding sequence is TGTGCCAGCAGTCCCGACTCACCTGCCTACGAGCAGTACTTC. It is translated as CASSPDSPAYEQYF.

This clone was detected only a few times. The chain joins TRBV2 to TRBJ1-4, with 7 bases identical to TRBD1. The germline gives CDR1 SNHLY, CDR2 FYNNEI. The junction had 6 bases not matched to a gene; V was cut back by 6 bases and J by 5 bases. There are 14 residues in the CDR3. CDR3 coding DNA: TGTGCCAGCAGGGAGACAGGGATGAATGAAAAACTGTTTTTT. Translation gives CASRETGMNEKLFF. The whole variable domain, remainder taken from reference TRBV2 and TRBJ1-4, is EPEVTQTPSHQVTQMGQEVILRCVPISNHLYFYWYRQILGQKVEFLVSFYNNEISEKSEIFDDQFSVERPDGSNFTLKIRSTKLEDSAMYFCASRETGMNEKLFFGSGTQLSVL.

The chain couples TRBV28 to TRBJ1-5, with 12 bases identical to TRBD1. V lost 6 bases and J lost 5; bases outside the gene matches: 14. The CDR3 length is 18 residues. CDR1 is MDHEN and CDR2 is SYDVKM in the germline V gene. The CDR3 protein is CASSQGQGAVWFDQPQHF. The CDR3 region has the DNA TGTGCCAGCAGCCAGGGACAGGGGGCGGTTTGGTTTGATCAGCCCCAGCATTTT.

This chain links TRBV20-1 with TRBJ2-5; D might be TRBD2 (5 bases). The V and J ends lost 5 bases and 9 bases respectively, with 10 bases between them. The CDR3 totals 10 residues. Germline CDR1 is DFQATT and CDR2 is SNEGSKA (reference sequence). This chain's CDR3 is CSAGSVAQYF. CDR3 DNA sequence: TGCAGTGCTGGTAGCGTAGCCCAGTACTTC.

Only a few counts were recorded for this clone. The chain has TRBV24-1 and TRBJ1-2, with D possibly TRBD1 on 5 matching bases. Germline V gene sequence: CDR1 KGHDR, CDR2 SFDVKD. The V gene lost 6 bases and the J gene lost 1 base, with 11 bases spanning the gap. The CDR3 is 14 residues long. CDR3 DNA sequence: TGTGCCACCAGTTCGGGGGGGATTAACTATGGCTACACCTTC. Translating gives CATSSGGINYGYTF.

The rearrangement joins TRBV6-1 to TRBJ1-1, with TRBD1 identical over 8 bases. This CDR3 spans 13 amino acids. Germline values: CDR1 MNHNS, CDR2 SASEGT. The ends lost 6 bases at V and 4 bases at J; junction bases unmatched: 4. The CDR3 protein is CASSRGQGTEAFF. CDR3 coding DNA: TGTGCCAGCAGCAGGGGGCAGGGCACTGAAGCTTTCTTT.

The rearrangement joins TRBV9 to TRBJ1-1, with TRBD1 matching 11 bases. The CDR3 totals 17 residues. J gave up 3 bases and V 6 bases, and 13 bases lay outside the gene matches. CDR1 is SGDLS, CDR2 YYNGEE, per germline. As DNA, the CDR3 is TGTGCCAGCACCCGAACCTCCGGGACAGGGGGGGACACTGAAGCTTTCTTT. This codes for CASTRTSGTGGDTEAFF. Full variable domain (remainder filled in from reference TRBV9 and TRBJ1-1): DSGVTQTPKHLITATGQRVTLRCSPRSGDLSVYWYQQSLDQGLQFLIQYYNGEERAKGNILERFSAQQFPDLHSELNLSSLELGDSALYFCASTRTSGTGGDTEAFFGQGTRLTVV.